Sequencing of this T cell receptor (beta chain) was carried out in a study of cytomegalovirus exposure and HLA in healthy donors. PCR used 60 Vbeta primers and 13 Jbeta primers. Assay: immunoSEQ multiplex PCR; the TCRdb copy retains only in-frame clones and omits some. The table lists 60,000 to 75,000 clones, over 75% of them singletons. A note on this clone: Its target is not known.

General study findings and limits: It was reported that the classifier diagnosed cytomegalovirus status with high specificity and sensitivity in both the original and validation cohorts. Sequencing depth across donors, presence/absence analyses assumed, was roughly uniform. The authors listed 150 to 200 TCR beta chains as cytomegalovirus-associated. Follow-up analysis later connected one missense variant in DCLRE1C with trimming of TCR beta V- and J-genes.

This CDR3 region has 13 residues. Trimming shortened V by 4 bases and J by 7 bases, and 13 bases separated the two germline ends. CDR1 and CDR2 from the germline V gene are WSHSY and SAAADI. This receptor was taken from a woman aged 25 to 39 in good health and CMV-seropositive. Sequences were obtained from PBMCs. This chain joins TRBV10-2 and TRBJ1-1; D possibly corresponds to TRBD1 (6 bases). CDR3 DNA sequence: TGCGCCAGCAGTGCCCAGGGGCTTTTTGAAGCTTTCTTT. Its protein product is CASSAQGLFEAFF.